Presented here are 21 T cell receptor beta chains from one specimen sequenced in a study of blood T cells in healthy people across ages. Then a second PCR, running about 6 to 11 cycles, was carried out with a sample-barcoded 5' primer and a J-beta primer mix. TCRdb processed the 5' RACE reads anew with MiXCR; each CDR3 protein has one entry. The sample has 800,000 to 950,000 distinct CDR3 sequences; about 29% are singletons. The data also belong to a second study, concerning T cells of mothers and their children.

The sequenced sample consisted of blood. The receptors stem from a woman aged 35 to 49 in good health.

This clonotype was observed a few times. The V gene is TRBV18, the J gene TRBJ1-1; perhaps TRBD1 as D (6 bases). The CDR3 spans 15 residues. Germline V CDR1 and CDR2: KGHSH, LQKENI. The V end was cut by 8 bases, the J end by 1 base, with 17 bases between. This chain's CDR3 is CASPSPGQKNTEAFF. The CDR3, as DNA: TGTGCCAGCCCCTCTCCGGGACAAAAGAACACTGAAGCTTTCTTT.

This clonotype was seen repeatedly, ten times or more. This chain connects TRBV6-5 to TRBJ1-2; possibly TRBD1 for D (5 bases). V gave up 1 base and J gave up 0 bases, with 6 bases separating them. Germline V CDR1 and CDR2: MNHEY, SVGAGI. The CDR3 runs 14 residues. The CDR3: CASSYWGSNYGYTF. DNA of the CDR3: TGTGCCAGCAGTTACTGGGGGTCTAACTATGGCTACACCTTC.

In the case of this clonotype: This may come from a read error, since a much larger clone is one base off. This chain joins TRBV28 and TRBJ1-2, with a possible D match to TRBD1 (5 bases). CDR3 length: 13 amino acids. The V gene lost 11 bases and the J gene lost 5 bases, with 18 bases spanning the gap. Looked up from germline, CDR1 is MDHEN and CDR2 is SYDVKM. The CDR3 here is CAGTTIRGYGYTF. DNA of the CDR3: TGTGCCGGCACCACGATTCGGGGGTATGGCTACACCTTC.

This clonotype was counted ten times or more. V gene TRBV7-2 combines with J gene TRBJ2-3; D gene uncertain. Germline lookup yields CDR1 SGHTA and CDR2 FQGNSA. V gave up 5 bases and J gave up 5 bases, with 8 bases separating them. The CDR3 is made up of 12 amino acids. CDR3 bases: TGTGCCAGCAGCGGTCTTGGAGATACGCAGTATTTT. Translating it yields CASSGLGDTQYF.

With regard to this clonotype: The junction differs from germline at one of its ends, possibly a read error. The gene calls are TRBV7-9 and TRBJ2-3; D uncertain. The germline V gene has CDR1 SEHNR and CDR2 FQNEAQ (reference sequence). This CDR3 spans 15 amino acids. The CDR3 sequence is CTSSLESLRTDTQYF. In DNA, the CDR3 is TGTACCAGCAGCTTAGAATCCCTACGCACAGATACGCAGTATTTT. The variable domain in full, completed from reference TRBV7-9 and TRBJ2-3, reads DTGVSQNPRHKITKRGQNVTFRCDPISEHNRLYWYRQTLGQGPEFLTYFQNEAQLEKSRLLSDRFSAERPKGSFSTLEIQRTEQGDSAMYLCTSSLESLRTDTQYFGPGTRLTVL.

Many counts were recorded for this clonotype. V is TRBV7-6 and J is TRBJ1-6, with D perhaps TRBD1 (6 bases). Germline V lookup: CDR1 SGHVS, CDR2 FNYEAQ. V was pared by 8 bases and J by 6 bases, with 20 bases between. This CDR3 has 16 residues. CDR3 bases: TGTGCCAGCGCTATCGGGGGGCGCGGTACTAATTCACCCCTCCACTTT. Translated, it gives CASAIGGRGTNSPLHF.

This clonotype was seen a handful of times. The chain carries TRBV6-6 and TRBJ1-5, with D unresolved. Trimming removed 2 bases from V and 7 bases from J, with 12 bases in between. This CDR3 spans 14 amino acids. CDR1 is MNHNY and CDR2 is SVGAGI in the germline V gene (reference sequence). The CDR3 nucleotides read TGTGCCAGCAGTTACCCCGGAGGAATCCAGCCCCAGCATTTT. This translates into CASSYPGGIQPQHF.

V usage is TRBV24-1 and J usage is TRBJ2-3; TRBD1 is a possible D gene (6 bases). The V and J ends lost 6 bases and 0 bases respectively, with 9 bases between them. The germline V gene has CDR1 KGHDR and CDR2 SFDVKD. The CDR3 spans 14 residues. Here the CDR3 reads CATSWTESTDTQYF. In DNA, the CDR3 is TGTGCCACCAGTTGGACAGAAAGCACAGATACGCAGTATTTT.

This clonotype was counted at least ten times. The V gene is TRBV28, the J gene TRBJ2-7; maybe TRBD1 (5 bases). The CDR3 spans 16 residues. CDR1 and CDR2 from the germline V gene are MDHEN and SYDVKM. V lost 4 bases to trimming and J lost 0 bases, with 16 bases between them. CDR3 DNA sequence: TGTGCCAGCAGTTCCCCTCTGGACACAAGCTCCTACGAGCAGTACTTC. This codes for CASSSPLDTSSYEQYF.

This clonotype has ten or more counts. This CDR3 reads CSVEGGGMEGYEQYF. DNA of the CDR3: TGCAGCGTTGAAGGGGGGGGTATGGAGGGCTACGAGCAGTACTTC. The J gene is TRBJ2-7, the V gene TRBV29-1; TRBD2 matches 7 bases. The J segment lost 3 bases and the V segment lost 1 base, leaving 9 bases of the junction unmatched. The CDR3 length is 15 residues. CDR1 is SQVTM, CDR2 ANQGSEA, per germline.

This clonotype was seen more than once but under ten times. The chain employs TRBV12-3 or TRBV12-4 and TRBJ1-1, with D unclear. Trimming took off 3 bases at V and 1 base at J, with 9 bases between the two ends. This CDR3 spans 14 amino acids. CDR3 loop: CASSLMQANTEAFF. Here the CDR3 DNA reads TGTGCCAGCAGTTTGATGCAGGCGAACACTGAAGCTTTCTTT.

About this clonotype: A much larger clone differs from this one at a single base, so this may be a read error. The CDR3 protein is CASSQLVVSCYEQYF. CDR3 coding DNA: TGCGCCAGCAGCCAGCTGGTGGTTAGTTGTTACGAGCAGTACTTC. J is TRBJ2-7 and V is TRBV4-1; D uncertain. With 3 bases removed from V and 4 bases from J, the gap between germline ends came to 16 bases. Germline assignment: CDR1 MGHRA and CDR2 YSYEKL. The CDR3 covers 15 residues.

The V call is TRBV10-3, the J call TRBJ2-7, with 8 nucleotides matching TRBD2. V lost 4 bases, J lost 9 bases, and 11 bases stayed unmatched. CDR3 size: 14 residues. Germline V gene data show CDR1 as ENHRY and CDR2 as SYGVKD. CDR3 loop: CAISAGTRALGQYF. In nucleotides, the CDR3 is TGTGCCATCAGTGCCGGGACTAGGGCACTAGGGCAGTACTTC.

This clonotype was seen many times. The rearrangement joins TRBV7-2 to TRBJ2-7; maybe TRBD2 (7 bases). Looked up from germline, CDR1 is SGHTA and CDR2 is FQGNSA. Trimming took off 5 bases at V and 2 bases at J, with 25 bases between the two ends. The CDR3 sequence is 18 residues long. The CDR3, as DNA: TGTGCCAGCAGCCTGCCCGGGGCGGGGGCCCTGATAACCTACGAGCAGTACTTC. This translates into CASSLPGAGALITYEQYF.

This clonotype appeared a few times. This chain uses TRBV5-1 with TRBJ2-1; possibly TRBD1 or TRBD2 for D (6 bases each). The CDR3 length is 16 residues. Per germline, CDR1 SGHRS and CDR2 YFSETQ. Trimming pared 2 bases from V and 5 bases from J, leaving 17 bases between. The DNA of the CDR3 is TGCGCCAGCAGCTTCTCCCGGGGGACACAACACAATGAGCAGTTCTTC. This encodes CASSFSRGTQHNEQFF.

This clonotype was observed at least ten times. The J gene is TRBJ2-1, the V gene TRBV20-1, with TRBD2 identical over 10 bases. The junction had 10 bases not matched to a gene; V was cut back by 0 bases and J by 8 bases. The V gene's germline CDR1 is DFQATT and CDR2 SNEGSKA (reference sequence). There are 16 residues in the CDR3. As DNA, the CDR3 is TGCAGTGCTAGAGAGAAAATAGCGGGGGGCATGGATGAGCAGTTCTTC. Translated, it gives CSAREKIAGGMDEQFF.

This clonotype was observed once. The V call is TRBV6-6, the J call TRBJ2-1, with 13 bases fitting TRBD2. The length of the CDR3 is 17 residues. The junction had 14 bases not matched to a gene; V was cut back by 2 bases and J by 13 bases. Germline loops: CDR1 MNHNY, CDR2 SVGAGI (reference sequence). As DNA, the CDR3 is TGTGCCAGCAGTTACCCGGGACTAGCGGGAACACAAGAGACCCAGTTCTTC. Amino acid sequence: CASSYPGLAGTQETQFF.

This chain links TRBV3-1 with TRBJ2-1; D is tentatively TRBD1 or TRBD2 (5 bases each). The CDR3 is made up of 18 amino acids. The V gene's germline CDR1 is LGHDT and CDR2 YNNKEL (reference sequence). Trimming removed 4 bases from V and 0 bases from J, with 19 bases in between. CDR3 sequence: CASSLGALTRSSYNEQFF. CDR3 nucleotides: TGTGCCAGCAGCCTCGGGGCTTTAACCCGAAGCTCCTACAATGAGCAGTTCTTC.

With regard to this clonotype: Given a much more abundant clone one base away, this may be a read error. This sequence joins TRBV4-3 and TRBJ2-1; the D gene is possibly TRBD2 (5 bases). Germline V lookup: CDR1 LGHNA, CDR2 YSLEER. There are 15 residues in the CDR3. In DNA, the CDR3 is TGCACCAGCAGCCAAGGCTGGGGAGTCTACAATGAGCAGTTCTTC. This encodes CTSSQGWGVYNEQFF.

The chain recombines TRBV4-2 with TRBJ1-1; unclear D gene. Germline V gene lookup returns CDR1 LGHNA and CDR2 YNFKEQ. Trimming left V 0 bases short and J 0 bases short, with 8 bases between. CDR3 length equals 15 residues. The CDR3 sequence: CASSQETAMNTEAFF. The DNA of the CDR3 is TGTGCCAGCAGCCAAGAGACGGCGATGAACACTGAAGCTTTCTTT.

The J gene is TRBJ2-7, the V gene TRBV6-2 or TRBV6-3; no definite D call. Germline V CDR1 and CDR2: MNHEY, SVGEGT. The V and J ends lost 2 bases and 6 bases respectively, with 11 bases between them. The CDR3 has 13 residues. In nucleotides, the CDR3 is TGTGCCAGCAGTTACCCGGGCCGTACCGAGCAGTACTTC. It specifies CASSYPGRTEQYF.